These 9 T cell receptor beta chains were all obtained from the same sample, sequenced in a study of blood T cell repertoires in COVID-19. The method was immunoSEQ multiplex PCR; TCRdb's version includes in-frame clones alone and lacks a portion of them. The sample consists of 250,000 to 300,000 clones, around 90% of them appearing once. The sequencing sample was made of PBMCs or T cells enriched from blood (not recorded which). The source of these receptors is a middle-aged woman with acute COVID-19.

The chain couples TRBV6-5 to TRBJ1-6, with a weak D call TRBD1 (5 bases). From germline, CDR1 is MNHEY and CDR2 SVGAGI. The CDR3 is 15 amino acids. V lost 6 bases, J lost 10 bases, and 19 bases lay in between. As DNA, the CDR3 is TGTGCCAGCAGCCGTGCTAGAGGCAGGGAATCACCCCTCCACTTT. Its translation is CASSRARGRESPLHF.

Comment on this clone: At one boundary the junction diverges from the germline segment, which might be a read error. The chain links TRBV7-9 to TRBJ1-1, with D possibly being TRBD1 (5 bases). Germline loops: CDR1 SEHNR, CDR2 FQNEAQ (reference sequence). CDR3 length: 13 amino acids. This CDR3 reads CASSFTGNTEAFF. CDR3 nucleotide sequence: TGTGCCAGTAGCTTTACAGGGAACACTGAAGCTTTCTTT.

The chain recombines TRBV18 with TRBJ1-1; D ambiguous. Germline CDR1 reads KGHSH; CDR2 reads LQKENI. The CDR3 has 13 residues. Trimming cost V 2 bases and J 8 bases, with 12 bases left between them. CDR3 residues: CASSPTVWREAFF. As DNA, the CDR3 is TGTGCCAGCTCACCAACGGTCTGGAGGGAAGCTTTCTTT.

This chain joins TRBV30 and TRBJ1-6, with 9 nucleotides matching TRBD1. CDR3 length: 17 residues. Germline CDR1 GTSNPN, CDR2 SVGIG (reference sequence). Unmatched junction bases numbered 14, after V lost 4 bases and J lost 7 bases. The DNA for the CDR3 is TGTGCCTGGAAGGGGACAGGGTTTGTTGATTTGAATTCACCCCTCCACTTT. This encodes CAWKGTGFVDLNSPLHF.

The table lists this clone with a count of one. The chain carries TRBV2 and TRBJ1-1; no reliable D call. The germline V gene has CDR1 SNHLY and CDR2 FYNNEI. With 6 bases removed from V and 2 bases from J, the gap between germline ends came to 16 bases. This CDR3 is built from 15 residues. CDR3 DNA sequence: TGTGCCAGCAGACCTGAGGGAGGATTCAACACTGAAGCTTTCTTT. Its protein is CASRPEGGFNTEAFF.

J is TRBJ1-5 and V is TRBV10-3, with TRBD1 identical over 7 bases. The CDR3 spans 14 residues. V gave up 5 bases and J gave up 2 bases; unmatched junction bases: 3. CDR1 and CDR2 from the germline V gene are ENHRY and SYGVKD. CDR3 in DNA: TGTGCCATCAGTACCACAGGGGGCAATCAGCCCCAGCATTTT. Translation: CAISTTGGNQPQHF.

This clone was seen only once. The chain combines TRBV2 with TRBJ2-7; 12 bases line up with TRBD2. CDR1 and CDR2 from the germline V gene are SNHLY and FYNNEI. Unmatched junction bases numbered 6, after V lost 0 bases and J lost 0 bases. This CDR3 comprises 18 residues. The CDR3, as DNA: TGTGCCAGCAGTGAAGCCGGACTAGCGGGGAAGAGCTCCTACGAGCAGTACTTC. Translation: CASSEAGLAGKSSYEQYF.

The V and J genes are TRBV5-1 and TRBJ2-1; 11 bases align to TRBD2. V was pared by 3 bases and J by 5 bases, with 7 bases of the junction left unmatched. The CDR3 extends over 16 amino acids. The germline V gene encodes CDR1 SGHRS and CDR2 YFSETQ. CDR3 DNA: TGCGCCAGCAGCTCCATAGCGGGAGGGCTCAACAATGAGCAGTTCTTC. Translating it yields CASSSIAGGLNNEQFF. Full variable domain (missing parts from reference TRBV5-1 and TRBJ2-1): KAGVTQTPRYLIKTRGQQVTLSCSPISGHRSVSWYQQTPGQGLQFLFEYFSETQRNKGNFPGRFSGRQFSNSRSEMNVSTLELGDSALYLCASSSIAGGLNNEQFFGPGTRLTVL.

This clone occurred once. The chain has TRBV12-5 and TRBJ2-7, with 7 bases identical to TRBD2. V trimming: 0 bases; J trimming: 6 bases; junction bases outside the gene matches: 11. CDR3 size: 16 residues. Germline assignment: CDR1 LGHNT and CDR2 FRNRAP. The CDR3 region has the DNA TGTGCTAGTGGTTTGGTCCTAACTAGCGACTCCCCCGAGCAGTACTTC. It codes for CASGLVLTSDSPEQYF.